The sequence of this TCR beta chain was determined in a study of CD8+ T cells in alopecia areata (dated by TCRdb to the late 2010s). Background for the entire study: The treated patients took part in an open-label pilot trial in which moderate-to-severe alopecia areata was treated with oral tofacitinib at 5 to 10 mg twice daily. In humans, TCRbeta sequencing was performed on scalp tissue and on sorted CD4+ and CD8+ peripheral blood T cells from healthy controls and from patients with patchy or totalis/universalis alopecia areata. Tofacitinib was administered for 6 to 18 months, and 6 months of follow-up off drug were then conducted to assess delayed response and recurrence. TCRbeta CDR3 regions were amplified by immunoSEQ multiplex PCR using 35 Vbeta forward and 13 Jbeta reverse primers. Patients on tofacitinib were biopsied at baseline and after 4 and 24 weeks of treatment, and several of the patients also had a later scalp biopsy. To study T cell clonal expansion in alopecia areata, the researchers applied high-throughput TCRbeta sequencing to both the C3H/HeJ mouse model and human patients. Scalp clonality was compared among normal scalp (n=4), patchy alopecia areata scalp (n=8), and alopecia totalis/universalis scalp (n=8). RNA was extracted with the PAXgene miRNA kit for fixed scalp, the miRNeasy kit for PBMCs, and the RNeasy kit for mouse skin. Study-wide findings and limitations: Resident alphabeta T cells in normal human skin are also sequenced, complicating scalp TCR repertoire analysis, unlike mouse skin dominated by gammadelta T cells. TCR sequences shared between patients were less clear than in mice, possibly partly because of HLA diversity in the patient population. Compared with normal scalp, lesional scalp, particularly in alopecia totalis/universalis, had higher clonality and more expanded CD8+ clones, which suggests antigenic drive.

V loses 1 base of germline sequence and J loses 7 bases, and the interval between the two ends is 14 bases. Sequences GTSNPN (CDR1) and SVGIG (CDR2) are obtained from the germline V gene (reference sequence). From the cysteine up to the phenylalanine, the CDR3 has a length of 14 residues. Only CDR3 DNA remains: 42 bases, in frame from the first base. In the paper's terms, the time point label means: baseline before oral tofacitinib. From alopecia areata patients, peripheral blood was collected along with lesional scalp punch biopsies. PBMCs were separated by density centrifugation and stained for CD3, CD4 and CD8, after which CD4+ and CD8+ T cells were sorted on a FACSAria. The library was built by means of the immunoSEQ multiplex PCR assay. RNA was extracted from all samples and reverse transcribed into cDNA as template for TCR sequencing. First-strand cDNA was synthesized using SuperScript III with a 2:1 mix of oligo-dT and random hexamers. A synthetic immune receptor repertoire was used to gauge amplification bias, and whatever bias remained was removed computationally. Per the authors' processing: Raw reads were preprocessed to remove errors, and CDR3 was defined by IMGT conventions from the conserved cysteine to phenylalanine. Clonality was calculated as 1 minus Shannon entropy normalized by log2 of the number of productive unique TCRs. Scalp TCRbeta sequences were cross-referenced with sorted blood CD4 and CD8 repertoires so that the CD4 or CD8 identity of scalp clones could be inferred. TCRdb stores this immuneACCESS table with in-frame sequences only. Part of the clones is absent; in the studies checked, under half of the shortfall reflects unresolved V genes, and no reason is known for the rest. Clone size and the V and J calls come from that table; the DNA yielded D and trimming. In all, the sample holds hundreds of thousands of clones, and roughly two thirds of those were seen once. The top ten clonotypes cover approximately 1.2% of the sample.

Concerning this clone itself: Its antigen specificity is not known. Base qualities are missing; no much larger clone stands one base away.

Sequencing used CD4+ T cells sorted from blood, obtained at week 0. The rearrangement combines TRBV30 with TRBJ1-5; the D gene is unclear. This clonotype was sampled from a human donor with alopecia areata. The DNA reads TGTGCCTGGAGTGCGCTCCGGGTCGGGCAGCCCCAGCATTTT. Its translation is CAWSALRVGQPQHF.